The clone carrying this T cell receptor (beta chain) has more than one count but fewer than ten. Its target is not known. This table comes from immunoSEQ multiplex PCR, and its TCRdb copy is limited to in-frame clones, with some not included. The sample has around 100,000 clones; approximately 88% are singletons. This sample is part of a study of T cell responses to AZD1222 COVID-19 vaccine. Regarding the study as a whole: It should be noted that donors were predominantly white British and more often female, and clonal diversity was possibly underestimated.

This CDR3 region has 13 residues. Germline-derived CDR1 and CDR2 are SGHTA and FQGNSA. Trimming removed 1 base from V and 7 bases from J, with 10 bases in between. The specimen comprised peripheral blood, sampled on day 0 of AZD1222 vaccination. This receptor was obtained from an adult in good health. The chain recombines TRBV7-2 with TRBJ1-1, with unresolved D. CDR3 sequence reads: CASSLVSGGEAFF. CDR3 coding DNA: TGTGCCAGCAGCTTAGTATCAGGCGGTGAAGCTTTCTTT. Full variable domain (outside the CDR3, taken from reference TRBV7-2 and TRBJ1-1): GAGVSQSPSNKVTEKGKDVELRCDPISGHTALYWYRQSLGQGLEFLIYFQGNSAPDKSGLPSDRFSAERTGGSVSTLTIQRTQQEDSAVYLCASSLVSGGEAFFGQGTRLTVV.